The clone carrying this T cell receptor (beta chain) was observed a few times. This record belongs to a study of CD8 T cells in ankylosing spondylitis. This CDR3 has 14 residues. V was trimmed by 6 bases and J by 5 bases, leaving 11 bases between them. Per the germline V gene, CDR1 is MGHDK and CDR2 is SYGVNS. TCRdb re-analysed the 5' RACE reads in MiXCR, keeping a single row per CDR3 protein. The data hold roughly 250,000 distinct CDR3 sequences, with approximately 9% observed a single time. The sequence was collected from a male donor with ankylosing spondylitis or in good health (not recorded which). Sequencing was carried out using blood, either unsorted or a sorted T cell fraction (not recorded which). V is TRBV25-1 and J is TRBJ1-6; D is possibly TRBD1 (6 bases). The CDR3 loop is CASRLTGNNSPLHF. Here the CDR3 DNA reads TGTGCCAGCAGGCTCACAGGGAATAATTCACCCCTCCACTTT.